Sequencing of this T cell receptor beta chain was carried out in a study of response to subunit inactivated influenza vaccine. In this sample, this clonotype turned up many times. TCRdb itself ran the RT-PCR reads through MiXCR, one entry per CDR3 protein. The sample lists under 200,000 distinct CDR3 sequences, less than 15% occurring once. The CDR3 is made up of 11 amino acids. Germline V gene sequence: CDR1 SGHKS, CDR2 YYEKEE (reference sequence). V lost 9 bases, J lost 2 bases, and 9 bases lay in between. Another study also made use of these data, one on T cells expressing NK-cell markers. That report notes: The cDNA for TCR beta came from 5'RACE template switching with UMIs.

The sequencing here drew on CD8+ T cells sorted from PBMCs, taken about 13 days after vaccination. V is TRBV5-5 and J is TRBJ2-7; D is perhaps TRBD1 (6 bases). This receptor was taken from a middle-aged man who received an inactivated influenza vaccine. DNA for the CDR3: TGTGCCACGGGACATACCTACGAGCAGTACTTC. Protein sequence: CATGHTYEQYF.